This T cell receptor beta chain was recorded in a study of cytomegalovirus exposure and HLA in healthy donors. Study-wide context: Genotyping of nearly 400 donors showed that about 79% belonged to the Caucasian-associated ancestry cluster. General study findings and limits: The study assumed roughly uniform donor sequencing depth for presence/absence analyses. Reports credit the classifier with highly specific, highly sensitive diagnosis of cytomegalovirus status. Immune exposure data for these donors was limited to CMV serostatus.

CDR1 SQVTM and CDR2 ANQGSEA come from the germline V gene. The V gene end was trimmed by 0 bases and the J gene end by 2 bases; junction bases not matched to a gene: 10. CDR3 length: 17 residues. This clone showed up just a few times. Its antigen remains unidentified. PCR amplification relied on 60 Vbeta primers (plus 13 Jbeta primers). Generated by immunoSEQ multiplex PCR, the TCRdb table keeps only in-frame clones and is missing some. Of 170,000 or so clones listed, over 75% are singletons. The chain carries TRBV29-1 and TRBJ2-5; 9 positions match TRBD1. The TCR comes from a man between 60 and 70 years old in good health and CMV-seronegative. The sequencing sample was made of PBMCs. This chain's CDR3 is CSVEDYRTGELQETQYF. In nucleotides, the CDR3 is TGCAGCGTTGAAGATTATCGGACAGGGGAACTACAAGAGACCCAGTACTTC.